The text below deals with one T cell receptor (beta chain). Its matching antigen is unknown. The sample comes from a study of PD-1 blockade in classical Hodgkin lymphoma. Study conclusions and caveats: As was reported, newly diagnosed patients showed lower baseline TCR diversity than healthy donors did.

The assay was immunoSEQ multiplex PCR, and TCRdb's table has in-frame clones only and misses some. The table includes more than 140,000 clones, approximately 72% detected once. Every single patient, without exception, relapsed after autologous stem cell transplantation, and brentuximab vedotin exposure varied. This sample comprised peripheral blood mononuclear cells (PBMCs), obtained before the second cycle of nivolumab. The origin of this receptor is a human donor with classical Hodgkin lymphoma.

The CDR3 DNA is TGTGCCAGCACAATGGGACAGATTAGCAATCAGCCCCAGCATTTT. This translates into CASTMGQISNQPQHF. V and J are TRBV21-1 and TRBJ1-5; the D call TRBD1 from the table was never checked on the DNA. TRBV21-1 is classified as a pseudogene. The CDR3 length is 15 residues.